Described below is a single TCR beta chain sequence and its context. What this receptor recognizes is not known. No quality values exist for individual bases; no much larger clone is one base distant. The sample belongs to a study of post-analysis software for immune sequencing data (dated by TCRdb to about 2015). Context from the whole study: The recorded disease courses included relapsing-remitting, secondary progressive and progressive-relapsing multiple sclerosis, and some patients had no subtype annotation. A subset of samples was prepared in parallel using single-end sample barcoding, then pooled and co-amplified after Illumina adapter ligation. The multiple sclerosis patient repertoires were compared with more than 10 previously published healthy control repertoires from donors aged 6 to 25 years. Points the paper makes about the study in general: Multiple sclerosis patients had significantly lower normalized Chao1 diversity than controls, a result that suggests substantial peripheral T-cell clonal expansion. Patients showed significantly higher frequencies than controls for roughly five TRBV segments, among them TRBV5-6, TRBV5-1 and TRBV20-1. Direct clustering with F measure revealed strong co-clustering of samples prepared in the same batch, which led to a batch-effect correction. The control group was slightly older than the multiple sclerosis patient group.

To demonstrate the VDJtools post-analysis software, TCR beta repertoires were profiled from the peripheral blood of more than 10 young patients with multiple sclerosis. The patients with multiple sclerosis were children and adolescents between about 6 and 17 years of age. V is reduced by 3 bases and J by 3 bases, leaving a spacing of 11 bases between them. The CDR3 numbers 14 residues from cysteine through phenylalanine. The read is trimmed to its CDR3 DNA, 42 bases read in frame from base 1. Libraries came from PCR. Sequenced on an Illumina HiSeq 2500. To reduce PCR and sequencing biases, unique molecular identifiers were incorporated into the TCR beta cDNA libraries. Per 1 to 10 million input T cells, roughly 0.5 million cDNA molecules were obtained, such that each molecule approximated one T cell. The patient libraries were prepared and sequenced with the same protocol used for the earlier healthy control dataset. Within a given batch, samples were prepared together, multiplexed and sequenced on the same HiSeq lane. The study's own analysis went as follows. MIGEC was used to process the raw barcoded reads, and molecular identifier groups with only a single read were discarded before consensus assembly and CDR3 extraction. Clonotype tables were post-analysed with VDJtools, and diversity was normalized by down-sampling all datasets to the smallest sample size. Repertoire overlap clustering matched CDR3 amino acid but not nucleotide sequences to correct batch-related cross-sample contamination. TCRdb reprocessed the public reads (quality trimming at Q25 with fastp, clone calling with MiXCR) and kept in-frame beta chains. When rows share a CDR3 protein, they turn into one entry using the most common DNA and genes. These V and J calls are TCRdb output, not the study's own analysis. The sample contains hundreds of thousands of distinct CDR3 sequences, roughly three fifths of them found a single time. 11% of the sample belongs to the ten largest clones.

This receptor chain uses TRBV12-3 or TRBV12-4 and TRBJ1-2; the D gene is not confidently resolved. Sequencing was carried out using blood. The sequence derives from a girl under 10 years old with multiple sclerosis. In nucleotides, the sequence is TGTGCCAGCAGTTTGAACACAAGATACTATGGCTACACCTTC. Its coded protein is CASSLNTRYYGYTF.